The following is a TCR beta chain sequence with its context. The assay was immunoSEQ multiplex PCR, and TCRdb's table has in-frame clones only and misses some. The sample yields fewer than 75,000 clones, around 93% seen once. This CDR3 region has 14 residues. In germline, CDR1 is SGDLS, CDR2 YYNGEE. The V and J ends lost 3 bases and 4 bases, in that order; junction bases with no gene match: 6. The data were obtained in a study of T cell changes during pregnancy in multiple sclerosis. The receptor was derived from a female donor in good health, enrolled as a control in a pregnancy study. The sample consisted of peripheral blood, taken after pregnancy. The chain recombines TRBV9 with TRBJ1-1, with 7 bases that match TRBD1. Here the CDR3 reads CASSGGQGGTEAFF. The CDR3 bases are TGTGCCAGCAGCGGTGGGCAGGGGGGCACTGAAGCTTTCTTT.